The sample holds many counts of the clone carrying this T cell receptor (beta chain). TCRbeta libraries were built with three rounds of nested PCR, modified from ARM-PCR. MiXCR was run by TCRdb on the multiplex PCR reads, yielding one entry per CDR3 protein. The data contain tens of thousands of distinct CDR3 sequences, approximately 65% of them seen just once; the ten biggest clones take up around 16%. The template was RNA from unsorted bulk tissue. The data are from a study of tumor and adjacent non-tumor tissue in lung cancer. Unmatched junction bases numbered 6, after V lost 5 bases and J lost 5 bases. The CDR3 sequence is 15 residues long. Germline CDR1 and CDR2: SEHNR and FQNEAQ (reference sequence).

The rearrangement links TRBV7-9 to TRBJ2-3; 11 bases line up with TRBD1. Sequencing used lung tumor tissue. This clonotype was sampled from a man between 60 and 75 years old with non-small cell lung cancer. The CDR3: CASSGGTGGGDTQYF. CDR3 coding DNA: TGTGCCAGCAGCGGAGGGACAGGGGGTGGAGATACGCAGTATTTT.